This T cell receptor (beta chain) appears in the sequencing data of a study of CD8 T cells in Susac syndrome. V gave up 7 bases and J gave up 1 base, with 7 bases separating them. Germline loops: CDR1 SQVTM, CDR2 ANQGSEA. This CDR3 has 11 amino acids. Reverse transcription of roughly 0.5 to 1 ug RNA used random hexamers. TCRdb re-analysed the immunoSEQ multiplex PCR reads in MiXCR, keeping a single row per CDR3 protein. The sample holds about 50,000 distinct CDR3 sequences, 93% seen once. Sequencing used CD8+ T cells from PBMCs. This sequence originates from a human donor with multiple sclerosis. The genes are TRBV29-1 and TRBJ1-1, with D unclear. Here the CDR3 reads CSDRTNTEAFF. The CDR3 DNA follows: TGCAGCGATCGAACGAACACTGAAGCTTTCTTT.